Sequencing of this T cell receptor (beta chain) was carried out in a study of cytomegalovirus exposure and HLA in healthy donors. PCR amplification relied on 60 Vbeta primers (plus 13 Jbeta primers). The method was immunoSEQ multiplex PCR; TCRdb's version includes in-frame clones alone and lacks a portion of them. The sample includes roughly 220,000 clones, roughly 80% of them seen just once. Turning to this clone: Its target is not known.

Study outcomes and limitations: It was reported that TCR beta sequences correctly inferred the HLA-A and HLA-B alleles for most subjects.

CDR3 length equals 14 residues. Trimming took 4 bases from V and 1 from J, leaving 10 bases between them. Germline V gene data show CDR1 as SGHTA and CDR2 as FQGNSA. Sample: PBMCs. The rearrangement links TRBV7-2 to TRBJ2-5; TRBD1 is a possible D gene (5 bases). The clonotype originates from a woman between 40 and 55 years old in good health and CMV-seronegative. Written as DNA, the CDR3 is TGTGCCAGCAGCTCCATCAGGGCCCAAGAGACCCAGTACTTC. It specifies CASSSIRAQETQYF. Filled out from reference TRBV7-2 and TRBJ2-5, the complete variable domain reads GAGVSQSPSNKVTEKGKDVELRCDPISGHTALYWYRQSLGQGLEFLIYFQGNSAPDKSGLPSDRFSAERTGGSVSTLTIQRTQQEDSAVYLCASSSIRAQETQYFGPGTRLLVL.